This entry lists 18 T cell receptor beta chains sequenced from one sample in a study of monozygotic twins with inflammatory bowel disease. TCRdb re-analyzed the 5' RACE reads; it lists each CDR3 protein once, without DNA. This sample's table has 420,000 or so distinct CDR3 sequences. The sample was blood. The receptors derive from a human donor with ulcerative colitis or Crohn's disease, or a healthy co-twin of an affected twin (not recorded which).

The J gene is TRBJ2-5, the V gene TRBV7-2. The CDR3 is 14 amino acids. Germline V gene sequence: CDR1 SGHTA, CDR2 FQGNSA. CDR3 protein: CATLTGGYQETQYF.

The chain couples TRBV20-1 to TRBJ2-1; the D gene TCRdb calls, TRBD1, cannot be checked with no DNA. The CDR3 extends over 15 amino acids. Germline loops: CDR1 DFQATT, CDR2 SNEGSKA (reference sequence). The CDR3 region is CSASPFNRDIYRQLF.

The chain joins TRBV5-5 to TRBJ2-5. This CDR3 is built from 15 residues. Germline V gene lookup returns CDR1 SGHKS and CDR2 YYEKEE (reference sequence). Here the CDR3 reads CASSFGGNRQETQYF.

This sequence joins TRBV11-1 and TRBJ2-6; without DNA, the TCRdb call of TRBD2 cannot be checked. The CDR3 runs 21 residues. CDR1 SGHAT and CDR2 FQDESV come from the germline V gene (reference sequence). The CDR3: CASSLSGLRGRTGSGANVLTF.

The V gene is TRBV3-1, the J gene TRBJ1-2. The CDR3 has 15 residues. In germline, CDR1 is LGHDT, CDR2 YNNKEL (reference sequence). The CDR3 here is CASSQLGSRGYGYTF.

This chain joins TRBV12-3 or TRBV12-4 and TRBJ2-2. This CDR3 region has 11 residues. CDR3 region: CASSTAGELFF.

This rearrangement joins TRBV5-1 to TRBJ2-6; the TCRdb D gene call, TRBD1, has no DNA to confirm it. CDR1 is SGHRS and CDR2 is YFSETQ in the germline V gene. CDR3 length equals 15 residues. The CDR3 protein is CASRGSGPGANVLTF. Full variable domain (rest looked up from reference TRBV5-1 and TRBJ2-6): KAGVTQTPRYLIKTRGQQVTLSCSPISGHRSVSWYQQTPGQGLQFLFEYFSETQRNKGNFPGRFSGRQFSNSRSEMNVSTLELGDSALYLCASRGSGPGANVLTFGAGSRLTVL.

V gene TRBV29-1 combines with J gene TRBJ1-1; TCRdb lists TRBD1, though no DNA is available to test this call. Germline V gene data show CDR1 as SQVTM and CDR2 as ANQGSEA. The CDR3 is made up of 13 amino acids. CDR3 loop: CSVAGTGGTEAFF.

This chain uses TRBV5-1 with TRBJ1-1; TCRdb calls TRBD1, which cannot be checked without DNA. Germline lookup yields CDR1 SGHRS and CDR2 YFSETQ. The CDR3 contains 13 residues. The CDR3 sequence is CASAGQINTEAFF.

This rearrangement joins TRBV24-1 to TRBJ2-3; TCRdb lists TRBD2, though no DNA is available to test this call. Germline V gene lookup returns CDR1 KGHDR and CDR2 SFDVKD. The CDR3 length is 15 residues. CDR3 sequence: CATSDPSGRTDTQYF.

The CDR3 is CASSQEGVDTQYF. This chain links TRBV4-2 with TRBJ2-3; TCRdb gives TRBD1 as the D gene, but with no DNA this cannot be confirmed. The CDR3 is 13 residues long. CDR1 and CDR2 from the germline V gene are LGHNA and YNFKEQ.

The rearrangement links TRBV7-3 to TRBJ2-1. Germline assignment: CDR1 SGHTA and CDR2 FQGTGA. This CDR3 region has 15 residues. The CDR3: CASSLNMGPSNEQFF.

The V gene is TRBV30, the J gene TRBJ2-2; TCRdb proposes TRBD1, but this gene call is untestable without DNA. The CDR3 totals 15 residues. Germline V lookup: CDR1 GTSNPN, CDR2 SVGIG (reference sequence). CDR3 residues: CAADRRPKYTGELFF.

The rearrangement uses TRBV6-1 and TRBJ1-6; no DNA is available, so the TRBD1 call from TCRdb remains unchecked. Per the germline V gene, CDR1 is MNHNS and CDR2 is SASEGT. The CDR3 covers 13 residues. The chain's CDR3 is CASSETPRAALHF.

The chain is built from TRBV10-3 and TRBJ2-3; TCRdb selects TRBD1, and the lack of DNA leaves this call unchecked. This CDR3 comprises 15 residues. Per germline, CDR1 ENHRY and CDR2 SYGVKD. This chain's CDR3 is CAISESPDTTDTQYF.

This chain connects TRBV20-1 to TRBJ2-2; TCRdb calls TRBD1, which cannot be checked without DNA. Germline CDR1 and CDR2: DFQATT and SNEGSKA (reference sequence). This CDR3 has 14 residues. CDR3 protein: CSARGLANTGELFF.

The rearrangement joins TRBV6-5 to TRBJ1-5. There are 14 residues in the CDR3. Germline CDR1 MNHEY, CDR2 SVGAGI. CDR3 in amino acids: CASSYSIARKPQHF.

The V gene is TRBV5-1, the J gene TRBJ1-6. Per germline, CDR1 SGHRS and CDR2 YFSETQ. The CDR3 runs 16 residues. The CDR3 sequence: CASSLDRDVRNSPLHF. Full variable domain (missing parts from reference TRBV5-1 and TRBJ1-6): KAGVTQTPRYLIKTRGQQVTLSCSPISGHRSVSWYQQTPGQGLQFLFEYFSETQRNKGNFPGRFSGRQFSNSRSEMNVSTLELGDSALYLCASSLDRDVRNSPLHFGNGTRLTVT.